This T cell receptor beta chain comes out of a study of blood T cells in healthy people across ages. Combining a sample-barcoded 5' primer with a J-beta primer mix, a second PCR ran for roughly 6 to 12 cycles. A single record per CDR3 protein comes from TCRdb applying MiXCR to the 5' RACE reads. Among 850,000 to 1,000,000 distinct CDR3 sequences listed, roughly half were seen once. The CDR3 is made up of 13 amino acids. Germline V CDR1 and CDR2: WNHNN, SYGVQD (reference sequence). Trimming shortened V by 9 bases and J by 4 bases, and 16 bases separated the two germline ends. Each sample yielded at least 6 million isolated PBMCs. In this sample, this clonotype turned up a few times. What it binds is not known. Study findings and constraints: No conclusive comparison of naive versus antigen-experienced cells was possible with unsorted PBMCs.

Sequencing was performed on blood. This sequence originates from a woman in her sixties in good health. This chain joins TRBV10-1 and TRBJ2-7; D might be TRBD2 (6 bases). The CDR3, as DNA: TGCGCCAGAATCTGCCGGGACTTTTACGAGCAGTACTTC. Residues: CARICRDFYEQYF.